These 27 T cell receptor beta chains were sequenced from one sample in a study of blood T cell repertoires in COVID-19. Measured with immunoSEQ multiplex PCR; TCRdb has only the in-frame clones, and not every one. This sample has around 270,000 clones; around nine tenths occur once, and the top ten carry about 4.6%. What was sequenced was peripheral blood. Receptors originate from a middle-aged man with acute or convalescent COVID-19.

J is TRBJ1-1 and V is TRBV18; D perhaps matches TRBD1 (6 bases). Trimming took off 5 bases at V and 2 bases at J, with 12 bases between the two ends. This CDR3 has 14 amino acids. The V gene's germline CDR1 is KGHSH and CDR2 LQKENI. The CDR3 nucleotides are TGTGCCAGCTCATCTCAGACAGGAAACACTGAAGCTTTCTTT. Translated, it gives CASSSQTGNTEAFF.

This CDR3 reads CASSAGQGNQPQHF. CDR3 bases: TGCGCCAGCAGCGCGGGACAGGGAAATCAGCCCCAGCATTTT. The chain employs TRBV5-1 and TRBJ1-5, with TRBD1 matching over 9 bases. Trimming at V came to 4 bases and at J to 4 bases, leaving 3 bases not matched to a gene. Germline loops: CDR1 SGHRS, CDR2 YFSETQ. This CDR3 is 14 amino acids long.

V is TRBV5-1 and J is TRBJ1-4; 9 bases match TRBD1. Germline V CDR1 and CDR2: SGHRS, YFSETQ. V dropped 6 bases and J dropped 6; count of bases not matched to a gene: 6. This CDR3 has 14 residues. This CDR3 is CASKEQGADEKLFF. CDR3 DNA sequence: TGCGCCAGCAAAGAACAGGGGGCGGATGAAAAACTGTTTTTT.

This sequence joins TRBV14 and TRBJ1-1; D remains ambiguous. The CDR3 length is 15 residues. V dropped 2 bases and J dropped 0 bases, with 10 bases sitting between them. Germline V lookup: CDR1 SGHDN, CDR2 FVKESK. The CDR3 nucleotides are TGTGCCAGCAGCCAACAGCGGGTCGTGAACACTGAAGCTTTCTTT. Translation: CASSQQRVVNTEAFF.

The rearrangement uses TRBV2 and TRBJ2-3; the match to TRBD2 covers 14 bases. The CDR3 has 16 amino acids. CDR1 and CDR2 from the germline V gene are SNHLY and FYNNEI. V shed 10 bases, J shed 1 base, and the junction held 7 bases outside the gene matches. CDR3 nucleotide sequence: TGTGCCATCATACCGACTAGCGGGGGGGGCACAGATACGCAGTATTTT. It is translated as CAIIPTSGGGTDTQYF.

DNA of the CDR3: TGTGCCAGCAGCCCCACGGCAGGTCACAATGAGCAGTTCTTC. It codes for CASSPTAGHNEQFF. The genes are TRBV9 and TRBJ2-1; D remains unclear. Germline CDR1 SGDLS, CDR2 YYNGEE. V was shortened by 4 bases and J by 5 bases, with 13 bases between the two germline ends. This CDR3 region has 14 residues.

The chain links TRBV6-4 to TRBJ2-3, with TRBD2 matching over 8 bases. This CDR3 region has 14 residues. V shed 6 bases, J shed 3 bases, and the junction held 5 bases outside the gene matches. From germline, CDR1 is MRHNA and CDR2 SNTAGT. In DNA, the CDR3 is TGTGCCAGCAGCGACGGGGGGGAAACAGATACGCAGTATTTT. As protein: CASSDGGETDTQYF.

This chain links TRBV12-5 with TRBJ2-7; D is possibly TRBD2 (5 bases). V gave up 5 bases and J gave up 4 bases, with 9 bases separating them. CDR3 length: 12 residues. Germline V gene data show CDR1 as LGHNT and CDR2 as FRNRAP. CDR3 loop: CASGPTSYEQYF. CDR3 coding DNA: TGTGCTAGTGGTCCTACTAGTTACGAGCAGTACTTC.

The rearrangement links TRBV27 to TRBJ2-7; 12 nucleotides line up with TRBD1. Germline V CDR1 and CDR2: MNHEY, SMNVEV (reference sequence). The CDR3 is 18 amino acids. V lost 3 bases, J lost 5 bases, and 14 bases stayed unmatched. CDR3 protein: CASSFAAPWDRGRNEQYF. In DNA form, the CDR3 reads TGTGCCAGCAGTTTCGCGGCACCTTGGGACAGGGGGCGAAACGAGCAGTACTTC.

V and J are TRBV15 and TRBJ1-6, with 7 bases matching TRBD1. V shed 0 bases, J shed 7 bases, and the junction held 12 bases outside the gene matches. CDR1 is LNHNV and CDR2 is YYDKDF in the germline V gene (reference sequence). The CDR3 length is 18 residues. In DNA, the CDR3 is TGTGCCACCAGCAGAGATCGCGGGGACAGAGTTAAGAATTCACCCCTCCACTTT. The encoded protein is CATSRDRGDRVKNSPLHF.

The rearrangement joins TRBV5-1 to TRBJ1-2, with 8 positions matching TRBD1. The CDR3 is made up of 15 amino acids. Trimming cost V 3 bases and J 0 bases; bases outside gene matches: 4. Per the germline V gene, CDR1 is SGHRS and CDR2 is YFSETQ. The CDR3 protein is CASSSKQGANYGYTF. The CDR3 nucleotides read TGCGCCAGCAGCTCCAAACAGGGGGCTAACTATGGCTACACCTTC.

The chain employs TRBV5-4 and TRBJ1-2; 7 nucleotides match TRBD1. Germline V gene sequence: CDR1 SGHNT, CDR2 YYREEE (reference sequence). The CDR3 has 16 amino acids. J gave up 7 bases and V 3 bases, and 15 bases lay outside the gene matches. The CDR3 protein is CASSYLLTGRISGYTF. The CDR3 nucleotides are TGTGCCAGCAGCTACCTTTTGACAGGGAGGATTAGTGGCTACACCTTC.

This chain's CDR3 is CASSNPPGEQYF. CDR3 in DNA: TGCGCCAGCAGCAACCCGCCGGGGGAGCAGTACTTC. The rearrangement uses TRBV5-1 and TRBJ2-7, with D perhaps matching TRBD2 (5 bases). The CDR3 is 12 amino acids. Looked up from germline, CDR1 is SGHRS and CDR2 is YFSETQ. Trimming removed 4 bases at V and 7 bases at J, with 12 bases between.

The V call is TRBV2, the J call TRBJ1-2; TRBD1 matches at 7 bases. Germline-derived CDR1 and CDR2 are SNHLY and FYNNEI. The CDR3 is 12 amino acids. J lost 13 bases, V lost 4 bases, and 9 bases had no gene match. The CDR3 DNA sequence: TGTGCCAGCAGTGTTAAGGAGGGGGCTAGCACCTTC. Amino acid sequence: CASSVKEGASTF. The complete variable domain, with remaining parts taken from reference TRBV2 and TRBJ1-2, reads EPEVTQTPSHQVTQMGQEVILRCVPISNHLYFYWYRQILGQKVEFLVSFYNNEISEKSEIFDDQFSVERPDGSNFTLKIRSTKLEDSAMYFCASSVKEGASTFGSGTRLTVV.

This clone was observed a few times. The rearrangement links TRBV30 to TRBJ1-5; D is unclear. CDR3 length equals 14 residues. Germline lookup yields CDR1 GTSNPN and CDR2 SVGIG (reference sequence). The ends were cut back, 1 base at V and 0 bases at J, with 7 bases in the middle. In DNA, the CDR3 is TGTGCCTGGAGTGGAGTCCTTAGCAATCAGCCCCAGCATTTT. Protein: CAWSGVLSNQPQHF.

The chain employs TRBV5-1 and TRBJ2-1; D gene unclear. V lost 4 bases, J lost 8 bases, and 16 bases lay in between. Germline values: CDR1 SGHRS, CDR2 YFSETQ. This CDR3 is 14 amino acids long. Here the CDR3 DNA reads TGCGCCAGCAGCCCCCCGAGCAGGTCCCATGAGCAGTTCTTC. This codes for CASSPPSRSHEQFF.

The rearrangement links TRBV7-2 to TRBJ2-2; 11 bases are a match to TRBD2. This CDR3 is built from 16 residues. Germline-derived CDR1 and CDR2 are SGHTA and FQGNSA. The trim removed 3 bases at V and 4 bases at J, leaving 4 bases unmatched. CDR3 DNA sequence: TGTGCCAGCAGCTTTAGCGGGGGGGCAGGCACCGGGGAGCTGTTTTTT. Protein sequence: CASSFSGGAGTGELFF.

This chain connects TRBV5-1 to TRBJ1-1, with unresolved D. V was trimmed by 2 bases and J by 4 bases, leaving 15 bases between them. The V gene's germline CDR1 is SGHRS and CDR2 YFSETQ. This CDR3 spans 15 amino acids. CDR3 amino acids: CASSFLTAEGTEAFF. The DNA of the CDR3 is TGCGCCAGCAGCTTTTTGACGGCCGAGGGCACTGAAGCTTTCTTT.

The chain employs TRBV4-2 and TRBJ2-3; 12 bases match TRBD2. The CDR3 loop spans 20 amino acids. Trimming at V came to 0 bases and at J to 0 bases, leaving 10 bases not matched to a gene. Germline V gives CDR1 LGHNA, CDR2 YNFKEQ. The CDR3 region is CASSQDLATSGGRSTDTQYF. The CDR3 nucleotides read TGTGCCAGCAGCCAAGATCTCGCGACTAGCGGGGGTAGGAGCACAGATACGCAGTATTTT.

The chain carries TRBV25-1 and TRBJ2-3; the D gene is possibly TRBD2 (7 bases). This CDR3 is 15 amino acids long. The V end was cut by 4 bases, the J end by 3 bases, with 14 bases between. Germline CDR1 reads MGHDK; CDR2 reads SYGVNS. The CDR3 is CASSVWEGETDTQYF. DNA of the CDR3: TGTGCCAGCAGTGTTTGGGAGGGGGAAACAGATACGCAGTATTTT.

The chain uses TRBV7-2 and TRBJ2-7; 8 bases agree with TRBD1. Germline CDR1 reads SGHTA; CDR2 reads FQGNSA. The V segment lost 1 base and the J segment 3 bases; nucleotides outside the gene matches: 5. This CDR3 comprises 15 residues. In DNA form, the CDR3 reads TGTGCCAGCAGCTTAGAAGGTGGGACAGGCTACGAGCAGTACTTC. Translating it yields CASSLEGGTGYEQYF.

V usage is TRBV5-1 and J usage is TRBJ2-1, with 9 bases fitting TRBD2. The germline gives CDR1 SGHRS, CDR2 YFSETQ. The CDR3 totals 16 residues. The trim removed 6 bases at V and 8 bases at J, leaving 15 bases unmatched. The CDR3 protein is CASTLGSGGPWDEQFF. Written as DNA, the CDR3 is TGCGCCAGCACCCTTGGGAGCGGGGGGCCCTGGGATGAGCAGTTCTTC.

The table lists this clone with a few counts. The chain is built from TRBV7-9 and TRBJ2-1, with 12 bases matching TRBD2. The J segment lost 4 bases and the V segment lost 5 bases, leaving 12 bases of the junction unmatched. The length of the CDR3 is 18 residues. Germline CDR1 SEHNR, CDR2 FQNEAQ (reference sequence). CDR3 amino acids: CASSPDSGLAGIYNEQFF. The CDR3 DNA reads TGTGCCAGCAGCCCCGACTCTGGACTAGCGGGGATATACAATGAGCAGTTCTTC.

The chain uses TRBV5-1 and TRBJ2-3; D is uncertain. Germline-derived CDR1 and CDR2 are SGHRS and YFSETQ. The ends were cut back, 2 bases at V and 0 bases at J, with 10 bases in the middle. This CDR3 region has 15 residues. CDR3 in DNA: TGCGCCAGCAGCTTTTCAGATGCTAGCACAGATACGCAGTATTTT. Translating it yields CASSFSDASTDTQYF. Variable domain in full (rest from reference TRBV5-1 and TRBJ2-3): KAGVTQTPRYLIKTRGQQVTLSCSPISGHRSVSWYQQTPGQGLQFLFEYFSETQRNKGNFPGRFSGRQFSNSRSEMNVSTLELGDSALYLCASSFSDASTDTQYFGPGTRLTVL.

The chain recombines TRBV11-1 with TRBJ1-1; unclear D gene. This CDR3 region has 13 residues. CDR1 and CDR2 from the germline V gene are SGHAT and FQDESV (reference sequence). V dropped 3 bases and J dropped 7 bases, with 12 bases sitting between them. CDR3 residues: CASSFLSRGEAFF. For the CDR3, the DNA is TGTGCCAGCAGCTTTTTATCCCGGGGTGAAGCTTTCTTT.

This clone was counted a single time. V gene TRBV10-1 combines with J gene TRBJ1-5; D is possibly TRBD1 (6 bases). V was trimmed by 3 bases and J by 7 bases, leaving 10 bases between them. This CDR3 has 13 residues. Per germline, CDR1 WNHNN and CDR2 SYGVQD (reference sequence). CDR3 amino acids: CASSEEGGQPQHF. In DNA form, the CDR3 reads TGCGCCAGCAGTGAAGAGGGGGGGCAGCCCCAGCATTTT.

V gene TRBV10-3 combines with J gene TRBJ1-5; maybe TRBD1 (6 bases). Germline CDR1 reads ENHRY; CDR2 reads SYGVKD. V lost 2 bases and J lost 4, with 12 bases in between. The CDR3 contains 15 residues. The CDR3 sequence: CAISEGSGENQPQHF. In nucleotides, the CDR3 is TGTGCCATCAGTGAGGGGTCAGGGGAGAATCAGCCCCAGCATTTT.